This paragraph covers one T cell receptor (beta chain) sequence. The antigen is unknown. The data belong to a study of T cell responses to AZD1222 COVID-19 vaccine. Clones were read by immunoSEQ multiplex PCR, and TCRdb kept only the in-frame ones, dropping some. Of some 150,000 clones listed, roughly nine tenths were seen once; the top ten hold under 8%. V was pared by 3 bases and J by 2 bases, with 13 bases of the junction left unmatched. This CDR3 spans 16 amino acids. CDR1 is DFQATT and CDR2 is SNEGSKA in the germline V gene (reference sequence). Overall study results and limits: Clonal diversity was possibly underestimated; the donors were predominantly white British and more often female. Receipt of two AZD1222 doses was followed by a rise in Spike-specific TCR breadth and depth. Repertoire sampling happened only post peak T cell response.

The receptor's source is an adult who had recovered from COVID-19. Sample: peripheral blood, taken after recovery from COVID-19. This rearrangement joins TRBV20-1 to TRBJ2-7; 7 bases match TRBD1. In nucleotides, the CDR3 is TGCAGTGCTAGTTCGCCTTTCGGGACAGCACCCTACGAGCAGTACTTC. This gives the protein CSASSPFGTAPYEQYF.